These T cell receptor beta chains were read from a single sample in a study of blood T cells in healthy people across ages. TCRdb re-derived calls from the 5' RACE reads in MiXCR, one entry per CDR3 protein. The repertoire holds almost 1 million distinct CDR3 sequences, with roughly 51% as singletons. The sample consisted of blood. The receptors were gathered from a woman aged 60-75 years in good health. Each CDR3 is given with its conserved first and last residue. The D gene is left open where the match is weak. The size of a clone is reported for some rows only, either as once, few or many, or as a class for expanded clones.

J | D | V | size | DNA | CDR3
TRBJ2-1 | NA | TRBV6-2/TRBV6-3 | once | TGTGCCAGCAGTTATCGGGACAATGAGCAGTTCTTC | CASSYRDNEQFF
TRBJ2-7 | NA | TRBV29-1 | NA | TGCAGCGTTAGGGGGGTGAGCGGACGGGTAAACTACGAGCAGTACTTC | CSVRGVSGRVNYEQYF
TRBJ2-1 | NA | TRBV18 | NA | TGTGCCAGCTCACCGATTTTAGTTGGTGAGCAGTTCTTC | CASSPILVGEQFF
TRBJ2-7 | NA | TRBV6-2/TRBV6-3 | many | TGTGCCAGCAGCCAGGACTTAACAGCCTCCGAGCAGTACTTC | CASSQDLTASEQYF
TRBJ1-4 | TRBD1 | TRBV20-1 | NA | TGCAGTACAGGACAGGGAGTCGGAACTAATGAAAAACTGTTTTTT | CSTGQGVGTNEKLFF
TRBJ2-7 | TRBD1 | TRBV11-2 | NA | TGTGCCAGCAGCTCATCACCGGGACAGGGGCGCCACGAGCAGTACTTC | CASSSSPGQGRHEQYF
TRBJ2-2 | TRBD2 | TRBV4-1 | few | TGCGCCAGCAGCCAATCCGGGAGGGTAAAACTCACCGGGGAGCTGTTTTTT | CASSQSGRVKLTGELFF
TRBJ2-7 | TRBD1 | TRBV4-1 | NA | TGCGCCAGCAGCCAAGGGGACAGGTTGAGCTCCTACGAGCAGTACTTC | CASSQGDRLSSYEQYF
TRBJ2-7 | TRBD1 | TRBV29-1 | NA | TGCAGCGTTGCCAGACAGGGGGCCTACGAGCAGTACTTC | CSVARQGAYEQYF
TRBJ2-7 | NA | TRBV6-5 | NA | TGTGCCAGCAGCACCCCAGCCTCCTACGAGCAGTACTTC | CASSTPASYEQYF
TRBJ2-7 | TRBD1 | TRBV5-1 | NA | TGCGCCAGCAGCTTAGGTGGGACAGGGGGCTCGGCGGTCCCCTACGAGCAGTACTTC | CASSLGGTGGSAVPYEQYF
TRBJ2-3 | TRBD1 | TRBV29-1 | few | TGCAGCGTCCGGTTCGAGACAGGGGTAGGAGATACGCAGTATTTT | CSVRFETGVGDTQYF
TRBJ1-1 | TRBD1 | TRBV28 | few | TGTGCCAGCAGTTTAAACCCGGGACAGACGAACACTGAAGCTTTCTTT | CASSLNPGQTNTEAFF
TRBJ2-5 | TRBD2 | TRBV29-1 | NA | TGCAGCGTTGAACCCAGGACTAGCGGGATGGGTGAGCAGTACTTC | CSVEPRTSGMGEQYF
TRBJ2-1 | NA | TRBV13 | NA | TGTGCCACCCAGCTGCCTGACACCCTATGGGGCGAGCAGTTCTTC | CATQLPDTLWGEQFF
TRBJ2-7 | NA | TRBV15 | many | TGTGCCACCAGCAAAGGCCCCTACGAGCAGTACTTC | CATSKGPYEQYF
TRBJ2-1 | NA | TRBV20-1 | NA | TGCAGTGCTAGAGATCCGGGAGTTGACCACAATGAGCAGTTCTTC | CSARDPGVDHNEQFF
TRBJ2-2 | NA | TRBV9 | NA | TGTGCCAGCCCGGGGAGGCGATACACCGGGGAGCTGTTTTTT | CASPGRRYTGELFF
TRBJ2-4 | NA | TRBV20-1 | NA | TGCAGTGCTAGTGGGCCGAGAGGCAAAAACATTCAGTACTTC | CSASGPRGKNIQYF
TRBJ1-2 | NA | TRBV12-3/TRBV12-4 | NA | TGTGCCAGCAGTTTAGGCGCCTCACAGCCCGGTGGCTACACCTTC | CASSLGASQPGGYTF
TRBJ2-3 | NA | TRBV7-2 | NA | TGTGCCAGCAGCCTACAGCGACGGGGTTACACAGATACGCAGTATTTT | CASSLQRRGYTDTQYF
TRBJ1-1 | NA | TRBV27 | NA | TGTGCCAGCAGTTTTCTACAGGGCGAAGCTTTCTTT | CASSFLQGEAFF
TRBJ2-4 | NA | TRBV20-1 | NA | TGCAGTGCTCGCTTCCGGGACCCCCATGAGCAGTACTTC | CSARFRDPHEQYF
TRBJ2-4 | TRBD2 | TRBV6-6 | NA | TGTGCCAACAGTGCGGGGACTAGCGGGAACTGGGAGCAGTACTTC | CANSAGTSGNWEQYF
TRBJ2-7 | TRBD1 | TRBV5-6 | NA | TGTGCCAGCAGCCCGGACAGGGATATCGGCGAGCAGTACTTC | CASSPDRDIGEQYF
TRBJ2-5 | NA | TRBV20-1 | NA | TGCAGTGCTAGAAGACGCTGGGGGGCGGGAAGATTTGAAGGGGGAGAGACCCAGTACTTC | CSARRRWGAGRFEGGETQYF
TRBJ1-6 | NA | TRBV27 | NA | TGTGCCAGCAGTAGGGCCCAGGTCTATAATTCACCCCTCCACTTT | CASSRAQVYNSPLHF
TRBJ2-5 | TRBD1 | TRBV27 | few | TGTGCCAGCAGTACCGGGACAGTGATAAAAGAGACCCAGTACTTC | CASSTGTVIKETQYF
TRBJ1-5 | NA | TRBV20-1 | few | TGCAGTGCTAGAGATCCGCTAGGGGTGATGCAGCCCCAGCATTTT | CSARDPLGVMQPQHF
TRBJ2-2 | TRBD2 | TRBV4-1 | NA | TGCGCCAGCAGCCAAGTGGGAGGGTCCGGGGAGCTGTTTTTT | CASSQVGGSGELFF
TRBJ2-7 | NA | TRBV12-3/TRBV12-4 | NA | TGTGCCAGCAGCTCAGGAGGGGCGTCTGACGAGCAGTACTTC | CASSSGGASDEQYF
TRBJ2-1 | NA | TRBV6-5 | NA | TGTGCCAGCAGACCCCTACATAATGAGCAGTTCTTC | CASRPLHNEQFF
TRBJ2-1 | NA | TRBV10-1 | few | TGCGCCAGGAACCCTAGCGCTCGCTCCTACAATGAGCAGTTCTTC | CARNPSARSYNEQFF
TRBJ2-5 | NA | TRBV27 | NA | TGTGCCAGCGGCCTTAGGGGGGTTAATGAGCAGTACTTC | CASGLRGVNEQYF
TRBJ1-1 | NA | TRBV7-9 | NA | TGTGCCAGCAGCTTTCAACCGGGACGGGAGAACACTGAAGCTTTCTTT | CASSFQPGRENTEAFF
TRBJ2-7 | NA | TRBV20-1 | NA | TGCAGTGCTAGTCCCCCTAGGTTGGGTCGCTACGAGCAGTACTTC | CSASPPRLGRYEQYF
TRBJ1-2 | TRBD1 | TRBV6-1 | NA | TGTGCCAGCATTGGGACAGGCCTCTATGGCTACACCTTC | CASIGTGLYGYTF
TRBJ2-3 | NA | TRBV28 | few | TGTGCCAGCCAAGGGGGCGGGAACACAGATACGCAGTATTTT | CASQGGGNTDTQYF
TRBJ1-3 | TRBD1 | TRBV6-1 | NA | TGTGCCAGCAGTAGACAGGGCTCCGCCGGTACTGGAAACACCATATATTTT | CASSRQGSAGTGNTIYF
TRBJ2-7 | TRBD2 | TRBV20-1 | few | TGCAGTGCTAGACTAGCGGGAGCCGGCGAGCAGTACTTC | CSARLAGAGEQYF
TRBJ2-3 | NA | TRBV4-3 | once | TGCGCCAGCAGCCGACAATCCGTGACGCCAGATACGCAGTATTTT | CASSRQSVTPDTQYF
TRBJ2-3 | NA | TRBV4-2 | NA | TGTGCCAGCAGGGTTGCCATGTCGGATACGCAGTATTTT | CASRVAMSDTQYF
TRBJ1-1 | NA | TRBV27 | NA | TGTGCCAGCAGTCCTCGGTTCGGTAACACTGAAGCTTTCTTT | CASSPRFGNTEAFF
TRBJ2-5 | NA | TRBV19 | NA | TGTGCCAGTGGGACACCTGGGCCGGAGACCCAGTACTTC | CASGTPGPETQYF
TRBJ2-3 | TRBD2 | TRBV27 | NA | TGTGCCAGCAGTTCACTAGCGGGAGCGGTGGATACGCAGTATTTT | CASSSLAGAVDTQYF
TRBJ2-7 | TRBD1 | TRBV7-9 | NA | TGTGCCAGCAGCCGGGACAGGGGGATTTACGAGCAGTACTTC | CASSRDRGIYEQYF
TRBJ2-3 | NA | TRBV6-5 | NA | TGTGCCAGCGGCACACCACCGGGAGATACGCAGTATTTT | CASGTPPGDTQYF
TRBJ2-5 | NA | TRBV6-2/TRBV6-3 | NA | TGTGCCAGCAGTACCCAATTTACGGGATCGGAGACCCAGTACTTC | CASSTQFTGSETQYF
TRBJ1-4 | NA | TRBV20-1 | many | TGCAGTGCTAGAGATTGGGAAACCGTCTGGGCAACTAATGAAAAACTGTTTTTT | CSARDWETVWATNEKLFF
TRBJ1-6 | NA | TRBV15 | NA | TGTGCCACCAGCAGAGATCTATCCAATTCACCCCTCCACTTT | CATSRDLSNSPLHF
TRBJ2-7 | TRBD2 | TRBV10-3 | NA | TGTGCCATCAGAAAGACTAGCGGGGGGTATTACGAGCAGTACTTC | CAIRKTSGGYYEQYF
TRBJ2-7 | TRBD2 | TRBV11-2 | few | TGTGCCAGCAGCTTGATTAGCGGGTTAGCCTACGAGCAGTACTTC | CASSLISGLAYEQYF
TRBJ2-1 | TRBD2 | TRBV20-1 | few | TGCAGTGCTAGAGACCGAGCCGGGACTAGCGGGAGGGCCCACAATGAGCAGTTCTTC | CSARDRAGTSGRAHNEQFF
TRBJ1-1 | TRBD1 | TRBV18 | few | TGTGCCAGCTCACCAGGGACAGGGCGATCGGGAGCTTTCTTT | CASSPGTGRSGAFF
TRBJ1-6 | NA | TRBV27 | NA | TGTGCCGCAGGGAGTTCCTATAATTCACCCCTCCACTTT | CAAGSSYNSPLHF
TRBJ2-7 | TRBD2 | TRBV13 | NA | TGTGCCAGCAGCCGAAAGCGGGAGATGCCCGAGCAGTACTTC | CASSRKREMPEQYF
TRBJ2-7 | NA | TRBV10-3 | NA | TGTGCCATCAGTGCCCAGGGAGCGTACGAGCAGTACTTC | CAISAQGAYEQYF
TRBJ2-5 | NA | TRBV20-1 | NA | TGCAGTGCTAGCCCCAGCGGAGTGGGAGAGACCCAGTACTTC | CSASPSGVGETQYF
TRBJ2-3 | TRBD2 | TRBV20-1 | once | TGCAGTTGTGTGGCGGGAGCCACAGATACGCAGTATTTT | CSCVAGATDTQYF
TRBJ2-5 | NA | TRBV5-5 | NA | TGTGCCAGCAGCTTGGGAGGACCAACCAGGGAGACCCAGTACTTC | CASSLGGPTRETQYF